This passage covers 15 T cell receptor beta chains from one sample sequenced in a study of blood T cell repertoires in COVID-19. Measured with immunoSEQ multiplex PCR; TCRdb has only the in-frame clones, and not every one. The table has fewer than 200,000 clones, approximately 80% seen once; the top ten hold 8.6%. What was sequenced was peripheral blood. These receptors were taken from a woman aged 45-65 years with active or convalescent COVID-19.

V and J are TRBV7-2 and TRBJ2-7, with D maybe TRBD2 (5 bases). The V end was cut by 0 bases, the J end by 6 bases, with 18 bases between. Per germline, CDR1 SGHTA and CDR2 FQGNSA. CDR3 length equals 16 residues. CDR3 coding DNA: TGTGCCAGCAGCTTAGCGCGGGTCTCCCCTCCTCTCGAGCAGTACTTC. Its protein is CASSLARVSPPLEQYF.

The chain combines TRBV21-1 with TRBJ1-2; the D call TRBD1 from the table was never checked on the DNA. TRBV21-1 is a pseudogene segment. CDR3 size: 18 residues. The CDR3 spells CASSNDSTGPYQNYGYTF. The DNA for the CDR3 is TGTGCCAGCAGCAATGACTCGACAGGACCTTACCAGAACTATGGCTACACCTTC.

V is TRBV24-1 and J is TRBJ2-2, with 7 bases that match TRBD1. Germline-derived CDR1 and CDR2 are KGHDR and SFDVKD. This CDR3 region has 14 residues. Unmatched junction bases numbered 3, after V lost 3 bases and J lost 6 bases. The CDR3 spells CATSDDREPGELFF. The CDR3 bases are TGTGCCACCAGTGATGACAGGGAGCCCGGGGAGCTGTTTTTT.

This clone was seen a handful of times. V and J are TRBV28 and TRBJ1-2; possibly TRBD1 for D (5 bases). CDR3 size: 13 residues. CDR1 and CDR2 from the germline V gene are MDHEN and SYDVKM. Trimming stripped 5 bases from V and 4 bases from J, with 11 bases between. The CDR3 loop is CASSPPGVYGYTF. In nucleotides, the CDR3 is TGTGCCAGCAGTCCGCCGGGGGTCTATGGCTACACCTTC.

Concerning this clone itself: Other DNA sequences within the sample encode an identical CDR3. The V gene is TRBV7-9, the J gene TRBJ2-3; a possible D gene is TRBD2 (5 bases). Between the trimmed V and J ends, which lost 5 bases and 8 bases, there was a span of 11 bases. The germline V gene encodes CDR1 SEHNR and CDR2 FQNEAQ (reference sequence). This CDR3 comprises 12 residues. The CDR3 sequence is CASSLAEGTQYF. DNA of the CDR3: TGTGCCAGCAGCCTCGCCGAGGGTACGCAGTATTTT.

This chain joins TRBV23-1 and TRBJ2-4, with D possibly matching TRBD1 (6 bases). TRBV23-1 is labeled an ORF, and its function is uncertain. CDR3 length: 16 amino acids. Between the trimmed V and J ends, which lost 4 bases and 3 bases, there was a span of 16 bases. Written as DNA, the CDR3 is TGCGCCAGCAGTCCACGGACAGAAAATTGCAAAAACATTCAGTACTTC. Amino acid sequence: CASSPRTENCKNIQYF.

The chain employs TRBV6-1 and TRBJ2-7; 14 nucleotides line up with TRBD2. V shed 7 bases and J 7 bases; nucleotides not matched to a gene: 9. Germline loops: CDR1 MNHNS, CDR2 SASEGT. This CDR3 contains 15 residues. CDR3 bases: TGTGCCAGCACACTCTCGGGACTAGCGGGAGTTGAGCAGTACTTC. As protein: CASTLSGLAGVEQYF.

The rearrangement joins TRBV10-3 to TRBJ1-1; 8 positions agree with TRBD1. J gave up 0 bases and V 5 bases, and 5 bases lay outside the gene matches. The CDR3 is made up of 15 amino acids. The germline gives CDR1 ENHRY, CDR2 SYGVKD. DNA of the CDR3: TGTGCCATCAGTACAAGACAGGGGTTGAACACTGAAGCTTTCTTT. Translating gives CAISTRQGLNTEAFF.

This chain connects TRBV6-5 to TRBJ2-7; tentative D call: TRBD1 (5 bases). The CDR3 extends over 12 amino acids. CDR1 is MNHEY, CDR2 SVGAGI, per germline. The ends were cut back, 10 bases at V and 6 bases at J, with 16 bases in the middle. DNA for the CDR3: TGTGCCACAGGGTTCCGGCGCGGCGAGCAGTACTTC. Protein product: CATGFRRGEQYF.

V gene TRBV27 combines with J gene TRBJ1-1; a weak D match, TRBD1 (5 bases). Germline CDR1 and CDR2: MNHEY and SMNVEV (reference sequence). The CDR3 consists of 14 residues. V lost 6 bases and J lost 1, with 12 bases in between. For the CDR3, the DNA is TGTGCCAGCAGCCCGGGACTCTCGAACACTGAAGCTTTCTTT. Translating gives CASSPGLSNTEAFF.

This clone was counted between two and nine times. The rearrangement links TRBV30 to TRBJ2-7; 8 bases match TRBD2. Looked up from germline, CDR1 is GTSNPN and CDR2 is SVGIG (reference sequence). CDR3 length: 15 amino acids. J lost 7 bases, V lost 3 bases, and 14 bases had no gene match. Here the CDR3 reads CAWRITGTRRGEQYF. CDR3 DNA sequence: TGTGCCTGGAGAATAACCGGGACTAGAAGAGGGGAGCAGTACTTC.

The rearrangement links TRBV10-2 to TRBJ2-6; the D gene is possibly TRBD2 (6 bases). Trimming removed 7 bases from V and 0 bases from J, with 7 bases in between. Germline CDR1 is WSHSY and CDR2 is SAAADI. This CDR3 is 14 amino acids long. The CDR3 bases are TGCGCCAGCAACGGGGGCTCTGGGGCCAACGTCCTGACTTTC. The encoded protein is CASNGGSGANVLTF.

This chain connects TRBV2 to TRBJ1-4; 8 nucleotides agree with TRBD1. This CDR3 region has 15 residues. V lost 6 bases, J lost 4 bases, and 7 bases stayed unmatched. Germline CDR1 SNHLY, CDR2 FYNNEI. Here the CDR3 DNA reads TGTGCCAGCAGGACTCAGGGGGCCCGTAATGAAAAACTGTTTTTT. This translates into CASRTQGARNEKLFF.

This clone has at least ten counts. V gene TRBV30 combines with J gene TRBJ1-1; 10 nucleotides line up with TRBD1. The CDR3 has 17 amino acids. Germline CDR1 is GTSNPN and CDR2 is SVGIG (reference sequence). V lost 0 bases to trimming and J lost 7 bases; unmatched junction nucleotides: 14. The CDR3 DNA reads as TGTGCCTGGAGTGTTTTGTGGCCCCGGACAGGGGGGGGTGAAGCTTTCTTT. Protein sequence: CAWSVLWPRTGGGEAFF.

This chain uses TRBV30 with TRBJ2-3; 7 positions agree with TRBD2. Germline-derived CDR1 and CDR2 are GTSNPN and SVGIG (reference sequence). V dropped 4 bases and J dropped 8; count of bases not matched to a gene: 15. This CDR3 has 15 amino acids. For the CDR3, the DNA is TGTGCCTGGATCGATAGCGGGCTGCCCCCCCGTACGCAGTATTTT. It specifies CAWIDSGLPPRTQYF.